This T cell receptor (beta chain) appears in the sequencing data of a study of cytomegalovirus exposure and HLA in healthy donors. The PCR used 60 Vbeta and 13 Jbeta primers. TCRdb keeps only in-frame clones here, not all; method: immunoSEQ multiplex PCR. The sample includes roughly 290,000 clones, 70% to 90% seen only once; the top ten take about 2.5%. The CDR3 is 16 residues long. Per germline, CDR1 SGHDT and CDR2 YYEEEE. Trimming at V came to 4 bases and at J to 0 bases, leaving 5 bases not matched to a gene. Study-wide points: CMV serostatus was the only recorded immune exposure for donors.

A note on this clone: Its antigen is unknown.

The V gene is TRBV5-6, the J gene TRBJ2-1; 9 nucleotides agree with TRBD1. This TCR derives from a woman aged 18-35 years in good health and CMV-seronegative. Sample: PBMCs. The CDR3 DNA follows: TGTGCCAGCAGCCTCAAGACAGGGGGCTCCTACAATGAGCAGTTCTTC. This gives the protein CASSLKTGGSYNEQFF.